The rows below give T cell receptor beta chains drawn from one sample of a study of radiation and T cells in renal cell carcinoma. Clones were sequenced by immunoSEQ multiplex PCR, and TCRdb holds only the in-frame ones, with some missing. The top ten hold 30% to 35% of the sample, which has some 30,000 clones, 81% seen once. Sequencing used blood, obtained from a patient whose treatment included radiotherapy and nephrectomy. These receptors were obtained from a man aged 55 to 70 with renal cell carcinoma. Each CDR3 is given with its conserved first and last residue. Fields, in order: clone size, D gene, J gene, V gene, CDR3 DNA, CDR3 protein. The D gene is left open where the match is weak. Clone size is given for some rows only: seen once, a few or many times, or a class if the clone is expanded.

>NA|NA|TRBJ1-4|TRBV2
TGTGCCAGCAGTGTGCCGGTTTGGGAAAAACTGTTTTTT
CASSVPVWEKLFF
>NA|TRBD2|TRBJ2-5|TRBV4-2
TGTGCCAGCAGCTTGGTACTAGCGGGCCAAGAGACCCAGTACTTC
CASSLVLAGQETQYF
>NA|NA|TRBJ2-1|TRBV30
TGTGCCTGGAGCTCGGGATCCTCGGCATCAAGAGGGGATGAGCAGTTCTTC
CAWSSGSSASRGDEQFF
>once|NA|TRBJ2-1|TRBV7-9
TGTGCCAGCAGCTTAAGACAGGGAGGGTACAATGAGCAGTTCTTC
CASSLRQGGYNEQFF
>NA|NA|TRBJ2-7|TRBV5-6
TGTGCCAGCAGCCCGGACTTCTATAGCTCCTACGAGCAGTACTTC
CASSPDFYSSYEQYF
>NA|TRBD1|TRBJ1-3|TRBV5-8
TGTGCCAGCAGCTTGGCCGGACAGGGCAAGACAAACACCATATATTTT
CASSLAGQGKTNTIYF
>NA|TRBD2|TRBJ2-4|TRBV4-3
TGCGCCAGCAGCCAAGCAGCGGGAGGGCCGGCAACTCAGTACTTC
CASSQAAGGPATQYF
>NA|NA|TRBJ2-1|TRBV6-5
TGTGCCAGCAGTTACAGGGGCGTCTTCGGCAATGAGCAGTTCTTC
CASSYRGVFGNEQFF
>NA|TRBD2|TRBJ2-5|TRBV7-2
TGTGCCAGCAGCTTATTTGCTAGCGGGTTCCAAGAGACCCAGTACTTC
CASSLFASGFQETQYF
>NA|NA|TRBJ2-5|TRBV6-1
TGTGCCAGCAGTGATGGGCAGGCGGCCGCATACCAAGAGACCCAGTACTTC
CASSDGQAAAYQETQYF
>few|TRBD1|TRBJ2-3|TRBV9
TGTGCCAGCACGCCCGCGGGACAGGGGCGTCTAGATACGCAGTATTTT
CASTPAGQGRLDTQYF
>NA|TRBD2|TRBJ2-7|TRBV9
TGTGCCAGCAGCGTTGGGACTAGCGGGTTCGAGCAGTACTTC
CASSVGTSGFEQYF
>NA|TRBD2|TRBJ2-1|TRBV19
TGTGCCAGTACACCGGGGCCGGGACTAGCGGGAGGGAATGAGCAGTTCTTC
CASTPGPGLAGGNEQFF
>NA|NA|TRBJ2-2|TRBV9
TGTGCCAGCAGCGCCTCCGGGACACGGAACACCGGGGAGCTGTTTTTT
CASSASGTRNTGELFF
>NA|TRBD1|TRBJ2-1|TRBV4-2
TGTGCCAGCAGCCAAACGGCGGGACAGGGGGCTGGGAATGAGCAGTTCTTC
CASSQTAGQGAGNEQFF
>NA|NA|TRBJ2-1|TRBV19
TGTGCCAGTAGTATCAAGAGAGGGTGGAATGAGCAGTTCTTC
CASSIKRGWNEQFF
>NA|NA|TRBJ1-1|TRBV29-1
TGCAGCGTACACGGCCCCTCGCCTGAAGCTTTCTTT
CSVHGPSPEAFF
>NA|NA|TRBJ1-1|TRBV29-1
TGCAGCGTTGCAAGTATGCTACTCACTGAAGCTTTCTTT
CSVASMLLTEAFF
>NA|NA|TRBJ1-2|TRBV29-1
TGCAGCGTTGACGCAGGGTATCATGATGGCTGCACCTTC
CSVDAGYHDGCTF
>NA|TRBD1|TRBJ1-1|TRBV18
TGTGCCAGCTCACCAGACAGGGGGCCTCCAGGTGAAGCTTTCTTT
CASSPDRGPPGEAFF
>NA|TRBD2|TRBJ2-1|TRBV6-1
TGTGCCAGCAGTGGAGGGACTAGCGGGAGTGTAAGTGAGCAGTTCTTC
CASSGGTSGSVSEQFF
>few|NA|TRBJ2-1|TRBV5-4
TGTGCCAGCAGCTTGGGCCAGGGCGGCTACAATGAGCAGTTCTTC
CASSLGQGGYNEQFF
>NA|TRBD2|TRBJ2-7|TRBV7-2
TGTGCCAGCAGCTTTTTTGGGCTAGCGGGCTACGAGCAGTACTTC
CASSFFGLAGYEQYF
>NA|TRBD1|TRBJ1-1|TRBV6-1
TGTGCCAGCAGTATGACAGGGAGCAGTGAAGCTTTCTTT
CASSMTGSSEAFF